This T cell receptor (beta chain) derives from a study of blood T cell repertoires in COVID-19 (dated by TCRdb to 2019 to 2021). Context from the whole study: Samples covering the acute and convalescent phases of COVID-19 were provided by collaborators in the United States, Italy and Spain. A de-identified subject ID, COVID-19 status, age in years and sex were almost always included in the sample metadata. Where HLA class I and class II types were available, the types were taken from metadata supplied by the sample provider, not from assay-based typing. The repertoires were made available in a free public database intended to serve as a resource for research on the immune response to SARS-CoV-2. Samples were obtained from the ongoing ImmuneRACE study (first 160 participants) and from approximately 1,200 subjects provided by 6 global collaborators. Deeply sampled blood TCRbeta repertoires from subjects exposed to, actively infected with, or recovered from COVID-19 were included in the dataset. The prospective study material was composed of cDNA or gDNA derived from T cells, B-cell-depleted T cells, or PBMCs.

Broader findings and caveats from the paper: The amount of clinical and demographic metadata varied by source and participant and was provided uncurated.

The germline V end is reduced by 4 bases and the J end by 9 bases; junction bases left unmatched: 13. The CDR3 starts with the cysteine, ends with the phenylalanine, and has 14 residues. Just the 42-base CDR3 DNA is kept, in frame starting at base 1. The germline V gene yields SGHDT for CDR1 and YYEEEE for CDR2. For this clone: The antigen it recognizes is unknown. Per-nucleotide qualities are absent, and no much larger clonotype sits a single base away.

In the prospective study, participants were about 18 to 95 years old, resided in approximately 25 geographic areas of the United States, and were enrolled through a virtual design. Cohort assignment in the prospective study relied on participant-reported clinical history from a screening survey and a study questionnaire. Each participant in the prospective study had whole blood, serum and a nasopharyngeal or oropharyngeal swab collected by mobile phlebotomists. Prospective study participants could optionally give additional blood draws and questionnaires over an approximately two-month period. Blood samples from the prospective study were shipped frozen or at room temperature prior to DNA extraction. TCRbeta CDR3 regions were amplified from genomic DNA by means of the immunoSEQ Assay, a bias-controlled multiplex PCR. In the authors' own workflow: Within the assay, amplification of reference gene primers was used to estimate how many nucleated cells each sample contained. Sequence reads were collapsed and filtered to measure the absolute abundance of every unique TCRbeta CDR3 rearrangement. For each sample, productive Simpson clonality was calculated as the square root of Simpson's diversity index over productive rearrangements. TCRdb obtained this table from immuneACCESS and retained in-frame rearrangements with V and J assigned. These tables miss some clones; where compared with another copy, unresolved V genes account for less than half of the shortfall, and the remainder is unexplained. D and trimming come from the DNA, and the V and J calls and clone size come from that table. Here the sample has hundreds of thousands of clones; roughly 89% occur a single time. 1.7% of the sample rests with the top ten.

Input material: PBMCs or T cells enriched from blood (not recorded which). The chain is encoded by TRBV5-6 joined to TRBJ2-7; TRBD1 lines up with 7 middle nucleotides. The receptor was derived from a woman between 18 and 29 years old with acute COVID-19. The bases read TGTGCCAGCAGCCTCCGGGACAGCCCTTGGGGGCAGTACTTC. This is translated as CASSLRDSPWGQYF.